Presented here are 20 T cell receptor beta chains from one specimen sequenced in a study of blood T cell repertoires in COVID-19. Using immunoSEQ multiplex PCR, the repertoire was profiled, and TCRdb retains in-frame clones only, with some absent. Of a few hundred thousand clones in the sample, more than 70% were seen once. Sequenced: PBMCs or T cells enriched from blood (not recorded which). The receptors were gathered from a woman aged 55-70 years in a cohort exposed to, infected with or recovered from COVID-19 (not recorded which).

The CDR3 nucleotides read TGTGCCGGAAGACCTGCCGGGACACAGGGGTATGGCTACACCTTC. It codes for CAGRPAGTQGYGYTF. V usage is TRBV30 and J usage is TRBJ1-2, with 7 bases fitting TRBD1. J was trimmed by 5 bases and V by 8 bases; bases with no gene match: 17. In germline, CDR1 is GTSNPN, CDR2 SVGIG (reference sequence). The CDR3 runs 15 residues.

The V call is TRBV3-1 (or the pseudogene TRBV3-2), the J call TRBJ1-1; D perhaps matches TRBD1 (6 bases). Looked up from germline, CDR1 is LGHDT and CDR2 is YNNKEL (reference sequence). The CDR3 totals 15 residues. The ends were cut back, 4 bases at V and 0 bases at J, with 12 bases in the middle. In DNA form, the CDR3 reads TGTGCCAGCAGCCCTCAGGGGAACATGAACACTGAAGCTTTCTTT. As protein: CASSPQGNMNTEAFF.

V and J are TRBV24-1 and TRBJ2-5; weak D call: TRBD1 (5 bases). The CDR3 runs 15 residues. Trimming removed 2 bases at V and 5 bases at J, with 14 bases between. CDR1 and CDR2 from the germline V gene are KGHDR and SFDVKD. CDR3 sequence (DNA): TGTGCCACCAGTGATTGGGGCCGGACCAGGGAGACCCAGTACTTC. Amino acid sequence: CATSDWGRTRETQYF.

The chain carries TRBV7-2 and TRBJ1-4, with 7 nucleotides matching TRBD1. Germline CDR1 and CDR2: SGHTA and FQGNSA. This CDR3 has 15 amino acids. The trim removed 5 bases at V and 5 bases at J, leaving 8 bases unmatched. CDR3 protein: CASSTATGPNEKLFF. In nucleotides, the CDR3 is TGTGCCAGCAGCACCGCGACAGGGCCCAATGAAAAACTGTTTTTT.

The chain has TRBV6-5 and TRBJ2-7, with 10 bases identical to TRBD2. Unmatched junction bases numbered 5, after V lost 4 bases and J lost 2 bases. CDR3 length: 15 residues. Looked up from germline, CDR1 is MNHEY and CDR2 is SVGAGI. CDR3 nucleotide sequence: TGTGCCAGCAGTTCGACCGGGACTAGCGCCTACGAGCAGTACTTC. It specifies CASSSTGTSAYEQYF.

A single count supports this clone. This chain uses TRBV6-5 with TRBJ1-2, with 10 nucleotides matching TRBD1. V shed 1 base, J shed 8 bases, and the junction held 7 bases outside the gene matches. CDR1 and CDR2 from the germline V gene are MNHEY and SVGAGI. The CDR3 covers 15 residues. CDR3 loop: CASSYLGQGERGYTF. The CDR3 bases are TGTGCCAGCAGTTACTTAGGACAGGGGGAACGAGGCTACACCTTC.

The rearrangement links TRBV29-1 to TRBJ2-1; 7 positions match TRBD1. The CDR3 runs 14 residues. CDR1 SQVTM and CDR2 ANQGSEA come from the germline V gene. V lost 6 bases and J lost 1; bases outside the gene matches: 6. The DNA of the CDR3 is TGCAGCGTGATCCGGGACAGTTCCTACAATGAGCAGTTCTTC. Amino acids: CSVIRDSSYNEQFF.

This clone showed up just a few times. The V gene is TRBV4-1, the J gene TRBJ2-7, with 7 bases matching TRBD1. V gave up 1 base and J gave up 3 bases; unmatched junction bases: 6. In germline, CDR1 is MGHRA, CDR2 YSYEKL. This CDR3 spans 15 amino acids. In DNA form, the CDR3 reads TGCGCCAGCAGCCAAGGGCTGGCAGGGGGCTACGAGCAGTACTTC. Protein: CASSQGLAGGYEQYF.

The chain couples TRBV6-5 to TRBJ2-5, with TRBD1 identical over 7 bases. Germline CDR1 MNHEY, CDR2 SVGAGI. The CDR3 is 15 amino acids. Germline trimming cut 2 bases from V and 5 bases from J; bases unmatched to any gene: 8. The CDR3 is CASSYHRQGRETQYF. The CDR3 bases are TGTGCCAGCAGTTACCACCGACAGGGTCGGGAGACCCAGTACTTC.

The chain carries TRBV9 and TRBJ1-5; the match to TRBD1 covers 12 bases. J lost 6 bases, V lost 3 bases, and 4 bases had no gene match. The CDR3 is 15 residues long. The germline V gene has CDR1 SGDLS and CDR2 YYNGEE. In DNA, the CDR3 is TGTGCCAGCAGCGCGGGACAGGGGGCTAGTCAGCCCCAGCATTTT. Protein: CASSAGQGASQPQHF.

This clone has a single count. The chain employs TRBV2 and TRBJ1-4; tentative D call: TRBD1 (6 bases). The CDR3 totals 14 residues. The V gene lost 7 bases and the J gene lost 4 bases, with 13 bases spanning the gap. Germline V gene sequence: CDR1 SNHLY, CDR2 FYNNEI. The CDR3 DNA follows: TGTGCCAGCACCTTAACAGGGTTTAATGAAAAACTGTTTTTT. This sequence encodes CASTLTGFNEKLFF. The variable domain in full, with the rest retrieved from reference TRBV2 and TRBJ1-4, is EPEVTQTPSHQVTQMGQEVILRCVPISNHLYFYWYRQILGQKVEFLVSFYNNEISEKSEIFDDQFSVERPDGSNFTLKIRSTKLEDSAMYFCASTLTGFNEKLFFGSGTQLSVL.

The rearrangement links TRBV10-3 to TRBJ2-1, with D possibly being TRBD2 (6 bases). V dropped 8 bases and J dropped 8 bases, with 19 bases sitting between them. The CDR3 runs 14 residues. The V gene's germline CDR1 is ENHRY and CDR2 SYGVKD. The CDR3 sequence: CAISKGTLRDEQFF. CDR3 coding DNA: TGTGCCATCTCGAAAGGGACTCTGAGAGATGAGCAGTTCTTC.

The J gene is TRBJ1-6, the V gene TRBV27; D might be TRBD1 (6 bases). This CDR3 spans 16 amino acids. Germline V gene lookup returns CDR1 MNHEY and CDR2 SMNVEV (reference sequence). V lost 5 bases and J lost 4, with 15 bases in between. DNA for the CDR3: TGTGCCAGCAGTAAACAGGGAACAGGGTATAATTCACCCCTCCACTTT. It is translated as CASSKQGTGYNSPLHF.

CDR3 in DNA: TGTGCCAGCAGCGTGGGACAGGCCTATGGCTACACCTTC. Its translation is CASSVGQAYGYTF. V gene TRBV28 combines with J gene TRBJ1-2, with 8 bases fitting TRBD1. Germline CDR1 is MDHEN and CDR2 is SYDVKM. J lost 4 bases, V lost 6 bases, and 4 bases had no gene match. This CDR3 has 13 residues.

The J gene is TRBJ2-1, the V gene TRBV28; TRBD2 is a possible D gene (5 bases). The CDR3 sequence is 13 residues long. V was shortened by 6 bases and J by 10 bases, with 16 bases between the two germline ends. Germline V gene lookup returns CDR1 MDHEN and CDR2 SYDVKM. The CDR3, as DNA: TGTGCCAGCAGCCCGAACCTTAGCGACGAGCAGTTCTTC. Amino acids: CASSPNLSDEQFF.

The rearrangement links TRBV10-2 to TRBJ1-1; D possibly corresponds to TRBD1 (5 bases). Germline loops: CDR1 WSHSY, CDR2 SAAADI. Trimming shortened V by 0 bases and J by 11 bases, and 13 bases separated the two germline ends. CDR3 length equals 13 residues. CDR3 nucleotides: TGCGCCAGCAGTGAGTCTCAGGGTGTAGGTGCTTTCTTT. This gives the protein CASSESQGVGAFF.

The chain employs TRBV4-1 and TRBJ2-5, with 8 bases identical to TRBD1. The CDR3 has 15 amino acids. J was trimmed by 7 bases and V by 1 base; bases with no gene match: 8. CDR1 is MGHRA, CDR2 YSYEKL, per germline. CDR3 DNA sequence: TGCGCCAGCAGCCAAGCCGGGACAGGCTCGTGGACCCAGTACTTC. Its translation: CASSQAGTGSWTQYF.

This chain links TRBV14 with TRBJ2-3; D gene unclear. V dropped 1 base and J dropped 0 bases, with 11 bases sitting between them. Germline V CDR1 and CDR2: SGHDN, FVKESK. This CDR3 is 16 amino acids long. The CDR3 nucleotides are TGTGCCAGCAGCCAAGGGCTGTTACTAAGCACAGATACGCAGTATTTT. This translates into CASSQGLLLSTDTQYF.

Note on this clone: The same CDR3 is also encoded by other DNA sequences in this sample. The V and J genes are TRBV18 and TRBJ1-4; 7 nucleotides agree with TRBD1. With V trimmed by 3 bases and J by 4 bases, 5 bases remained unmatched. CDR1 and CDR2 from the germline V gene are KGHSH and LQKENI. The CDR3 totals 15 residues. CDR3 protein: CASSPQTGLNEKLFF. Here the CDR3 DNA reads TGTGCCAGCTCACCGCAGACAGGGCTTAATGAAAAACTGTTTTTT.

The V call is TRBV5-8, the J call TRBJ2-5; the match to TRBD1 covers 7 bases. The CDR3 length is 15 residues. V shed 5 bases and J 2 bases; nucleotides not matched to a gene: 9. Germline lookup yields CDR1 SGHTS and CDR2 YDEGEE. CDR3 in amino acids: CASRGRDRLQETQYF. The CDR3 DNA sequence: TGTGCCAGCAGAGGCAGGGACAGACTTCAAGAGACCCAGTACTTC.